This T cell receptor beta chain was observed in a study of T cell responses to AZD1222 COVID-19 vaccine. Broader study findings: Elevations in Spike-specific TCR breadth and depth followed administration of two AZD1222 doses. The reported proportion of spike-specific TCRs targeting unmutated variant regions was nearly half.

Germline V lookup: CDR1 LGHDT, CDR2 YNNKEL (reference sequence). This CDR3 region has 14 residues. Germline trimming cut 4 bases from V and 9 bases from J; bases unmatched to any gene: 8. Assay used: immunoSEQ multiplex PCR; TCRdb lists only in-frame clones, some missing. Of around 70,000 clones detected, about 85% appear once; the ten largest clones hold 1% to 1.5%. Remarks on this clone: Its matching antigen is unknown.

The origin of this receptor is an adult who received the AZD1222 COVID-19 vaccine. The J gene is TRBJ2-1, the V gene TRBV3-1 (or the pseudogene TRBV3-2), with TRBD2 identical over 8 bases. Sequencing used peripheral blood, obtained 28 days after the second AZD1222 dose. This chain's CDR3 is CASSREREWGEQFF. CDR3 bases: TGTGCCAGCAGCCGAGAGCGGGAGTGGGGTGAGCAGTTCTTC.